This T cell receptor beta chain was recovered during a study of molecular identifiers for immune sequencing clone quantification. TCR libraries were built in bulk with a published protocol and specific TCR primers. TCRdb redid the calling of the PCR reads with MiXCR, one entry per CDR3 protein. Of just under 650,000 distinct CDR3 sequences in the sample, 20% are singletons; the top ten hold about 0.9%. Trimming took off 0 bases at V and 3 bases at J, with 6 bases between the two ends. Germline V gives CDR1 MGHRA, CDR2 YSYEKL. The CDR3 runs to 13 residues. Study results and caveats: Underestimation of highly expanded clone sizes could arise where identical TCR molecules share a barcode.

Comment on this clonotype: Its antigen is not known.

The sample comprised naive CD8+ T cells from blood, with Jurkat cell RNA spiked in. Stated subset: FACS-sorted CD8+CD4-CCR7+CD45RA+ naive T cells. V gene TRBV4-1 combines with J gene TRBJ2-7; D not certain. The sequence came from a human donor in good health. Some libraries in this study had Jurkat cell RNA spiked in. CDR3 in DNA: TGCGCCAGCAGCCAAGATCATCTCTACGAGCAGTACTTC. It codes for CASSQDHLYEQYF.